The next 15 T cell receptor beta chains were all read from a single sample in a study of blood T cell repertoires in COVID-19. Sequencing was performed with immunoSEQ multiplex PCR; in TCRdb, only in-frame clones are kept and a portion is missing. The sample lists under 250,000 clones; roughly 75% were seen once. Material for sequencing was peripheral blood. These receptors originate from a woman between 65 and 79 years old with acute or convalescent COVID-19.

The rearrangement joins TRBV10-2 to TRBJ2-1; 11 bases fit TRBD2. With 6 bases clipped from V and 8 bases from J, the junction kept 9 bases outside the gene matches. There are 15 residues in the CDR3. From germline, CDR1 is WSHSY and CDR2 SAAADI. CDR3 in amino acids: CASSVTSGGGDEQFF. Written as DNA, the CDR3 is TGCGCCAGCAGCGTTACTAGCGGGGGAGGGGATGAGCAGTTCTTC.

This clone was picked up one time. The chain uses TRBV5-1 and TRBJ1-5; 8 nucleotides line up with TRBD1. This CDR3 contains 15 residues. Looked up from germline, CDR1 is SGHRS and CDR2 is YFSETQ. V was pared by 4 bases and J by 4 bases, with 7 bases of the junction left unmatched. As DNA, the CDR3 is TGCGCCAGCAGCCCAGGGGGCACCCCTAATCAGCCCCAGCATTTT. Translated: CASSPGGTPNQPQHF. Full variable domain (rest looked up from reference TRBV5-1 and TRBJ1-5): KAGVTQTPRYLIKTRGQQVTLSCSPISGHRSVSWYQQTPGQGLQFLFEYFSETQRNKGNFPGRFSGRQFSNSRSEMNVSTLELGDSALYLCASSPGGTPNQPQHFGDGTRLSIL.

This sequence joins TRBV25-1 and TRBJ2-7, with D perhaps TRBD1 (6 bases). Trimming stripped 7 bases from V and 6 bases from J, with 16 bases between. Germline V gives CDR1 MGHDK, CDR2 SYGVNS. The CDR3 is made up of 13 amino acids. In nucleotides, the CDR3 is TGTGCCAGCAATGGACAGCCGGCGGGCGAGCAGTACTTC. This gives the protein CASNGQPAGEQYF.

This clone was observed a few times. The V call is TRBV11-3, the J call TRBJ2-5; 8 bases are shared with TRBD2. CDR1 and CDR2 (germline): SGHNT, YENEEA. V dropped 5 bases and J dropped 5; count of bases not matched to a gene: 13. This CDR3 is 16 amino acids long. This chain's CDR3 is CASSAGTGGPRETQYF. The CDR3 bases are TGTGCCAGCAGCGCTGGAACGGGGGGGCCCCGGGAGACCCAGTACTTC.

CDR3 protein: CAIQGQSTDTQYF. The CDR3 region has the DNA TGTGCCATCCAGGGACAGAGCACAGATACGCAGTATTTT. V and J are TRBV10-3 and TRBJ2-3; 7 nucleotides match TRBD1. Trimming took 8 bases from V and 0 from J; bases not matched to a gene: 2. This CDR3 is built from 13 residues. The germline CDR1 and CDR2 sequences are ENHRY and SYGVKD.

Only a few counts were recorded for this clone. The chain has TRBV12-3 or TRBV12-4 and TRBJ2-3; 8 positions agree with TRBD1. CDR3 size: 13 residues. Trimming removed 6 bases from V and 9 bases from J; junction bases left unmatched: 8. CDR3 residues: CASRSGQGRTQYF. The CDR3 DNA sequence: TGTGCCAGCAGATCCGGACAGGGACGCACGCAGTATTTT.

The V gene is TRBV12-3 or TRBV12-4, the J gene TRBJ2-7, with 8 bases matching TRBD1. The CDR3 contains 13 residues. V lost 5 bases and J lost 2; bases outside the gene matches: 2. CDR3 nucleotides: TGTGCCAGCAGTGGGGGACAGGCCTACGAGCAGTACTTC. As protein: CASSGGQAYEQYF.

This sequence joins TRBV5-6 and TRBJ1-2; D gene ambiguous. Germline V gene data show CDR1 as SGHDT and CDR2 as YYEEEE. CDR3 length: 14 amino acids. V was pared by 2 bases and J by 7 bases, with 15 bases between. The CDR3 reads CASSFADSGTGYTF. The CDR3 nucleotides are TGTGCCAGCAGCTTCGCGGATTCCGGAACTGGCTACACCTTC.

This chain connects TRBV5-1 to TRBJ2-1, with TRBD2 as a possible D gene (5 bases). Germline V gene lookup returns CDR1 SGHRS and CDR2 YFSETQ. The V gene lost 4 bases and the J gene lost 8 bases, with 31 bases spanning the gap. The CDR3 spans 19 residues. CDR3 loop: CASSAQNWNSDYSVDEQFF. DNA of the CDR3: TGCGCCAGCAGCGCCCAGAACTGGAACAGTGACTACTCTGTCGATGAGCAGTTCTTC.

The chain carries TRBV9 and TRBJ1-3; 8 bases map to TRBD1. CDR3 length: 18 residues. V was pared by 4 bases and J by 7 bases, with 19 bases of the junction left unmatched. CDR1 is SGDLS and CDR2 is YYNGEE in the germline V gene. CDR3 region: CASSYLPRTGSVVNTIYF. In DNA form, the CDR3 reads TGTGCCAGCAGCTACCTCCCCCGGACAGGGTCCGTAGTGAACACCATATATTTT.

The V gene is TRBV2, the J gene TRBJ2-3, with D possibly being TRBD2 (6 bases). The CDR3 consists of 13 residues. The V gene lost 1 base and the J gene lost 9 bases, with 11 bases spanning the gap. CDR1 SNHLY and CDR2 FYNNEI come from the germline V gene. CDR3: CASSEGGVSTQYF. Written as DNA, the CDR3 is TGTGCCAGCAGTGAAGGCGGGGTGAGCACGCAGTATTTT.

V is TRBV6-5 and J is TRBJ1-1, with a tentative D call TRBD1 (5 bases). The germline V gene has CDR1 MNHEY and CDR2 SVGAGI. Trimming left V 4 bases short and J 0 bases short, with 6 bases between. The CDR3 is made up of 13 amino acids. The CDR3 protein is CASSSQVNTEAFF. As DNA, the CDR3 is TGTGCCAGCAGTTCACAGGTGAACACTGAAGCTTTCTTT.

Notes on this clone: Other DNA sequences in this specimen translate into the identical CDR3. This chain uses TRBV30 with TRBJ1-5; 7 bases agree with TRBD1. CDR3 size: 13 residues. CDR1 GTSNPN and CDR2 SVGIG come from the germline V gene (reference sequence). Trimming at V came to 1 base and at J to 6 bases, leaving 3 bases not matched to a gene. The CDR3 spells CAWSAGGGQPQHF. DNA of the CDR3: TGTGCCTGGAGTGCAGGGGGTGGTCAGCCCCAGCATTTT. Together with reference TRBV30 and TRBJ1-5, the CDR3 gives the full variable domain: SQTIHQWPATLVQPVGSPLSLECTVEGTSNPNLYWYRQAAGRGLQLLFYSVGIGQISSEVPQNLSASRPQDRQFILSSKKLLLSDSGFYLCAWSAGGGQPQHFGDGTRLSIL.

This rearrangement joins TRBV27 to TRBJ2-3; weak D call: TRBD1 (6 bases). The V and J ends lost 2 bases and 4 bases respectively, with 10 bases between them. Germline lookup yields CDR1 MNHEY and CDR2 SMNVEV (reference sequence). The CDR3 loop spans 14 amino acids. The CDR3 sequence is CASSLVGASDTQYF. In DNA form, the CDR3 reads TGTGCCAGCAGTTTAGTGGGGGCATCAGATACGCAGTATTTT.

The V gene is TRBV5-1, the J gene TRBJ1-1; 8 bases map to TRBD1. The CDR3 spans 14 residues. Germline V gives CDR1 SGHRS, CDR2 YFSETQ. V lost 4 bases, J lost 1 base, and 3 bases stayed unmatched. The CDR3 reads CASSPGGPNTEAFF. The DNA for the CDR3 is TGCGCCAGCAGCCCAGGGGGCCCGAACACTGAAGCTTTCTTT.